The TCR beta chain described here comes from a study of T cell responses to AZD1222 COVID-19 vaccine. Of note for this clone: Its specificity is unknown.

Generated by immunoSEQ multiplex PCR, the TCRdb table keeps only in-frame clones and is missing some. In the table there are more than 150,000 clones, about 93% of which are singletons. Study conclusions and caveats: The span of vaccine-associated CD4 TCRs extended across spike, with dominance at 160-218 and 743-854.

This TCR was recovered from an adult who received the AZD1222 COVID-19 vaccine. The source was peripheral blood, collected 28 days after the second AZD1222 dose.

The CDR3, as DNA: TGTGCCAGCAGCCAAGCCCCAGATGGAGATGGCTACACCTTC. Translated, it gives CASSQAPDGDGYTF. The chain recombines TRBV4-2 with TRBJ1-2; no clear D. The CDR3 length is 14 residues. Per the germline V gene, CDR1 is LGHNA and CDR2 is YNFKEQ. V lost 1 base and J 6 bases, leaving 12 bases between the germline ends.